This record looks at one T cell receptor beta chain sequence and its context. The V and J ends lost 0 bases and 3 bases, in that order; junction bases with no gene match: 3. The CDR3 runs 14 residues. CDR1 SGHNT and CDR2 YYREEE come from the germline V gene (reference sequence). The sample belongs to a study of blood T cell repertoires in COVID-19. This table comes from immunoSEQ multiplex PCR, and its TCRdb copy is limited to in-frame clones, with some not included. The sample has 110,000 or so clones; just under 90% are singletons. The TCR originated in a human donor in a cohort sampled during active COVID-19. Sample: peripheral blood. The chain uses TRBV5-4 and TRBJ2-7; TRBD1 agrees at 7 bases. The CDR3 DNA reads TGTGCCAGCAGCTTGGGACAGGGACACTACGAGCAGTACTTC. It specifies CASSLGQGHYEQYF.